This T cell receptor beta chain came from a study of blood T cell repertoires in COVID-19. The data were produced by immunoSEQ multiplex PCR, yet TCRdb's version contains in-frame clones alone and is incomplete. Of approximately 160,000 clones in the sample, more than 90% were seen once. The length of the CDR3 is 19 residues. Germline V lookup: CDR1 LNHDA, CDR2 SQIVND (reference sequence). The V end was cut by 4 bases, the J end by 3 bases, with 24 bases between. The source of this sequence is a man over 45 with acute or convalescent COVID-19. The chain employs TRBV19 and TRBJ2-2; maybe TRBD1 (6 bases). Sequenced material: peripheral blood. The CDR3 nucleotides read TGTGCCAGTAGTACAAAATCCCTACAGGGCTGGTTGGACACCGGGGAGCTGTTTTTT. Amino acids: CASSTKSLQGWLDTGELFF.